The 5 T cell receptor beta chains below were found in one sample sequenced in a study of T-cell memory formation after mild COVID-19. TCRdb recomputed calls from the 5' RACE reads with MiXCR, one row per CDR3 protein. This sample has approximately 290,000 distinct CDR3 sequences; approximately 8.4% occur once, and the top ten carry 22%. Sequenced input: PBMCs or a T cell subset sorted from them (not recorded which). These receptors all come from a man aged 18 to 35 who had mild COVID-19 (a few samples of this study predate the infection). Cell type and time point are not known.

This rearrangement joins TRBV18 to TRBJ1-1; D not resolved. The CDR3 length is 17 residues. Germline lookup yields CDR1 KGHSH and CDR2 LQKENI. The V and J ends lost 8 bases and 4 bases respectively, with 26 bases between them. The CDR3 DNA follows: TGTGCCAGCACCCCCCGGGAAGGCAACCTAGGGAGCACTGAAGCTTTCTTT. Its protein is CASTPREGNLGSTEAFF.

This clonotype was found a few times. V and J are TRBV12-3 or TRBV12-4 and TRBJ2-7; 10 nucleotides match TRBD2. With 3 bases clipped from V and 0 bases from J, the junction kept 8 bases outside the gene matches. CDR3 length: 17 residues. CDR3 sequence (DNA): TGTGCCAGCAGTTTGTCTAGCGGGGGTACAAGCTCCTACGAGCAGTACTTC. Residues: CASSLSSGGTSSYEQYF.

The rearrangement links TRBV27 to TRBJ1-1; D not certain. CDR1 and CDR2 (germline): MNHEY, SMNVEV (reference sequence). With 1 base removed from V and 5 bases from J, the gap between germline ends came to 8 bases. The CDR3 spans 13 residues. The CDR3 DNA reads as TGTGCCAGCAGTTTATTTGGGTGGACTGAAGCTTTCTTT. Amino acids: CASSLFGWTEAFF.

This clonotype was recorded a few times. The chain's CDR3 is CASSLFTDNEQFF. For the CDR3, the DNA is TGCGCCAGCAGCTTGTTTACTGACAATGAGCAGTTCTTC. The V gene is TRBV5-1, the J gene TRBJ2-1; no firm D call. The CDR3 is made up of 13 amino acids. CDR1 and CDR2 from the germline V gene are SGHRS and YFSETQ. Trimming took off 1 base at V and 5 bases at J, with 7 bases between the two ends.

Regarding this clonotype: A single base separates this from a much larger clone, so it may be a read error. The chain is built from TRBV29-1 and TRBJ1-1; D is ambiguous. This CDR3 is 12 amino acids long. Germline assignment: CDR1 SQVTM and CDR2 ANQGSEA. The CDR3 bases are TGCAGCGTCCGACCCATGAACACTGAAGCTGTCTTT. Translating it yields CSVRPMNTEAVF. The full variable domain, in which reference TRBV29-1 and TRBJ1-1 provide the parts outside the CDR3, is SAVISQKPSRDICQRGTSLTIQCQVDSQVTMMFWYRQQPGQSLTLIATANQGSEATYESGFVIDKFPISRPNLTFSTLTVSNMSPEDSSIYLCSVRPMNTEAVFGQGTRLTVV.